The 24 T cell receptor beta chains below were found in one sample sequenced in a study of cytomegalovirus exposure and HLA in healthy donors. 60 Vbeta and 13 Jbeta primers were used in PCR. Using immunoSEQ multiplex PCR, the repertoire was profiled, and TCRdb retains in-frame clones only, with some absent. This table has some 200,000 clones, about 85% appearing once. Source material: PBMCs. The source of these receptors is a man aged 45 to 65 in good health and CMV-seronegative.

The rearrangement joins TRBV5-8 to TRBJ1-3; D is possibly TRBD1 (5 bases). V was clipped by 4 bases and J by 2 bases, with 13 bases between them. Germline assignment: CDR1 SGHTS and CDR2 YDEGEE. The CDR3 sequence is 15 residues long. The CDR3 bases are TGTGCCAGCAGCCGGAGGGGTGGTGCTGGAAACACCATATATTTT. This gives the protein CASSRRGGAGNTIYF. The variable domain in full, with the rest retrieved from reference TRBV5-8 and TRBJ1-3, is EAGVTQSPTHLIKTRGQQATLRCSPISGHTSVYWYQQALGLGLQFLLWYDEGEERNRGNFPPRFSGRQFPNYSSELNVNALELEDSALYLCASSRRGGAGNTIYFGEGSWLTVV.

CDR3 region: CASSEIGTNQPQHF. The CDR3 nucleotides are TGTGCCAGCAGCGAGATCGGTACCAATCAGCCCCAGCATTTT. The chain carries TRBV9 and TRBJ1-5; D not resolved. The germline V gene encodes CDR1 SGDLS and CDR2 YYNGEE. V was trimmed by 3 bases and J by 3 bases, leaving 10 bases between them. The CDR3 contains 14 residues.

The CDR3 bases are TGTGCCAGCAGCAAGGGAAATAGCGGGGGGGGTGCAAATACGCAGTATTTT. Translation: CASSKGNSGGGANTQYF. The rearrangement links TRBV7-8 to TRBJ2-3, with 11 positions matching TRBD2. After removal of 5 bases from V and 7 bases from J, the junction contained 14 bases not matched to a gene. The CDR3 consists of 17 residues. CDR1 and CDR2 from the germline V gene are SGHVS and FQNEAQ. Full variable domain (rest looked up from reference TRBV7-8 and TRBJ2-3): GAGVSQSPRYKVAKRGQDVALRCDPISGHVSLFWYQQALGQGPEFLTYFQNEAQLDKSGLPSDRFFAERPEGSVSTLKIQRTQQEDSAVYLCASSKGNSGGGANTQYFGPGTRLTVL.

Note on this clone: One end of the junction fails to match germline, which may point to a read error. Other DNA sequences in the sample encode the same CDR3. The chain is built from TRBV5-1 and TRBJ2-2; D unresolved. CDR3 length: 15 residues. Germline V gives CDR1 SGHRS, CDR2 YFSETQ. The CDR3 DNA is TGCGCTAGCAGCCCCACAATAATGAACACCGGGGAGCTGTTTTTT. Its protein is CASSPTIMNTGELFF.

The V gene is TRBV5-4, the J gene TRBJ2-1; D gene uncertain. The CDR3 contains 13 residues. Germline lookup yields CDR1 SGHNT and CDR2 YYREEE (reference sequence). V lost 3 bases, J lost 5 bases, and 9 bases lay in between. CDR3 in amino acids: CASSSRPNNEQFF. In DNA form, the CDR3 reads TGTGCCAGCAGCTCTAGACCTAACAATGAGCAGTTCTTC.

The rearrangement joins TRBV27 to TRBJ2-5; 10 bases fit TRBD1. The CDR3 runs 15 residues. The V and J ends lost 2 bases and 5 bases, in that order; junction bases with no gene match: 5. Germline CDR1 and CDR2: MNHEY and SMNVEV (reference sequence). The CDR3 DNA reads TGTGCCAGCAGTTTAGAGGGACAGGGGTGGGAGACCCAGTACTTC. Translation: CASSLEGQGWETQYF.

The V and J genes are TRBV12-5 and TRBJ1-5; TRBD1 might be the D (5 bases). Between the trimmed V and J ends, which lost 4 bases and 4 bases, there was a span of 8 bases. This CDR3 region has 13 residues. CDR1 and CDR2 from the germline V gene are LGHNT and FRNRAP. This CDR3 reads CASGWGGNQPQHF. The CDR3 DNA reads TGTGCTAGTGGTTGGGGGGGAAATCAGCCCCAGCATTTT. The full variable domain, with the rest looked up from reference TRBV12-5 and TRBJ1-5, is DARVTQTPRHKVTEMGQEVTMRCQPILGHNTVFWYRQTMMQGLELLAYFRNRAPLDDSGMPKDRFSAEMPDATLATLKIQPSEPRDSAVYFCASGWGGNQPQHFGDGTRLSIL.

The genes are TRBV5-5 and TRBJ1-1, with a tentative D call TRBD1 (6 bases). The germline CDR1 and CDR2 sequences are SGHKS and YYEKEE (reference sequence). The CDR3 is 13 amino acids. The ends were cut back, 4 bases at V and 6 bases at J, with 13 bases in the middle. CDR3 in DNA: TGTGCCAGCAGCCTGTGGACAGTTCCTGAAGCTTTCTTT. Translating gives CASSLWTVPEAFF. The full variable domain, completed using reference TRBV5-5 and TRBJ1-1, is DAGVTQSPTHLIKTRGQQVTLRCSPISGHKSVSWYQQVLGQGPQFIFQYYEKEERGRGNFPDRFSARQFPNYSSELNVNALLLGDSALYLCASSLWTVPEAFFGQGTRLTVV.

In its sample, this clone was seen once. V is TRBV18 and J is TRBJ2-1; a possible D gene is TRBD1 (6 bases). The CDR3 sequence is 14 residues long. The V end was cut by 3 bases, the J end by 7 bases, with 13 bases between. Germline V gives CDR1 KGHSH, CDR2 LQKENI. The CDR3 protein is CASSPSGDGNEQFF. The CDR3 DNA reads TGTGCCAGCTCACCCTCAGGGGACGGGAATGAGCAGTTCTTC.

This clone was observed a few times. V is TRBV19 and J is TRBJ1-1; a possible D gene is TRBD1 (6 bases). The CDR3 totals 13 residues. The V end lost 6 bases, the J end lost 1 base, and 9 bases lay between the germline ends. The germline V gene encodes CDR1 LNHDA and CDR2 SQIVND (reference sequence). The CDR3: CASSRTANTEAFF. CDR3 nucleotide sequence: TGTGCCAGTAGCAGGACAGCGAACACTGAAGCTTTCTTT. Combining the CDR3 with reference TRBV19 and TRBJ1-1 gives the whole variable domain DGGITQSPKYLFRKEGQNVTLSCEQNLNHDAMYWYRQDPGQGLRLIYYSQIVNDFQKGDIAEGYSVSREKKESFPLTVTSAQKNPTAFYLCASSRTANTEAFFGQGTRLTVV.

The chain carries TRBV27 and TRBJ2-3, with 8 bases that match TRBD2. The CDR3 totals 18 residues. CDR1 and CDR2 (germline): MNHEY, SMNVEV (reference sequence). V trimming: 7 bases; J trimming: 2 bases; junction bases outside the gene matches: 17. CDR3 sequence reads: CASTSGGLAGYPTDTQYF. The CDR3, as DNA: TGTGCCAGCACCTCCGGAGGGTTAGCGGGGTACCCCACAGATACGCAGTATTTT.

The rearrangement links TRBV7-2 to TRBJ2-5; perhaps TRBD2 as D (5 bases). From germline, CDR1 is SGHTA and CDR2 FQGNSA. The CDR3 covers 15 residues. The V end lost 3 bases, the J end lost 1 base, and 12 bases lay between the germline ends. CDR3 DNA: TGTGCCAGCAGCTTGAGAGGGAGACGCCAAGAGACCCAGTACTTC. Encoded protein: CASSLRGRRQETQYF.

The rearrangement uses TRBV5-6 and TRBJ2-5; TRBD2 might be the D (7 bases). The CDR3 length is 13 residues. V shed 7 bases and J shed 6 bases, with 16 bases lying between them. CDR1 is SGHDT and CDR2 is YYEEEE in the germline V gene. CDR3: CASALGGPKTQYF. The CDR3 DNA reads as TGTGCCAGCGCCCTGGGGGGGCCGAAGACCCAGTACTTC.

V is TRBV7-9 and J is TRBJ2-7, with 13 bases matching TRBD2. CDR3 length equals 14 residues. CDR1 and CDR2 (germline): SEHNR, FQNEAQ (reference sequence). V was clipped by 10 bases and J by 4 bases; unmatched bases: 7. This chain's CDR3 is CATTGTSGKYEQYF. CDR3 sequence (DNA): TGTGCCACCACCGGGACTAGCGGGAAGTACGAGCAGTACTTC. The whole variable domain, remainder taken from reference TRBV7-9 and TRBJ2-7, is DTGVSQNPRHKITKRGQNVTFRCDPISEHNRLYWYRQTLGQGPEFLTYFQNEAQLEKSRLLSDRFSAERPKGSFSTLEIQRTEQGDSAMYLCATTGTSGKYEQYFGPGTRLTVT.

The chain couples TRBV2 to TRBJ2-5, with 8 bases matching TRBD2. Looked up from germline, CDR1 is SNHLY and CDR2 is FYNNEI. V lost 7 bases to trimming and J lost 3 bases; unmatched junction nucleotides: 4. This CDR3 is built from 13 residues. CDR3 sequence reads: CASIGGVEETQYF. The CDR3 DNA sequence: TGTGCCAGCATCGGGGGGGTTGAAGAGACCCAGTACTTC.

The rearrangement uses TRBV7-2 and TRBJ2-1; D may be TRBD1 (5 bases). The V end was cut by 4 bases, the J end by 4 bases, with 8 bases between. CDR3 length: 13 amino acids. CDR1 and CDR2 (germline): SGHTA, FQGNSA. The DNA for the CDR3 is TGTGCCAGCAGCTCGACAGTTTACAATGAGCAGTTCTTC. Translation: CASSSTVYNEQFF.

J is TRBJ1-5 and V is TRBV2, with 8 bases lining up with TRBD1. The trim removed 8 bases at V and 3 bases at J, leaving 9 bases unmatched. The length of the CDR3 is 15 residues. CDR1 is SNHLY, CDR2 FYNNEI, per germline. CDR3 in amino acids: CASATGTGFNQPQHF. The DNA of the CDR3 is TGTGCCAGCGCTACCGGGACAGGCTTCAATCAGCCCCAGCATTTT.

The chain carries TRBV10-3 and TRBJ1-1; TRBD1 matches at 10 bases. The ends lost 2 bases at V and 10 bases at J; junction bases unmatched: 4. Germline values: CDR1 ENHRY, CDR2 SYGVKD. This CDR3 region has 13 residues. Here the CDR3 reads CAISEDRGRGAFF. The CDR3 DNA is TGTGCCATCAGTGAGGACAGGGGGCGAGGAGCTTTCTTT.

This sequence joins TRBV5-6 and TRBJ2-1; TRBD1 agrees at 12 bases. V lost 3 bases to trimming and J lost 9 bases; unmatched junction nucleotides: 10. The CDR3 runs 16 residues. Germline lookup yields CDR1 SGHDT and CDR2 YYEEEE. The chain's CDR3 is CASSSYRDRGRSEQFF. The CDR3 coding sequence is TGTGCCAGCAGCTCGTACCGGGACAGGGGGCGCAGTGAGCAGTTCTTC.

The rearrangement links TRBV9 to TRBJ2-7, with D tentatively TRBD1 (6 bases). The V gene lost 3 bases and the J gene lost 0 bases, with 16 bases spanning the gap. The CDR3 contains 16 residues. Germline lookup yields CDR1 SGDLS and CDR2 YYNGEE. CDR3 in amino acids: CASSDGVGGVSYEQYF. Written as DNA, the CDR3 is TGTGCCAGCAGCGATGGGGTTGGGGGCGTCTCCTACGAGCAGTACTTC.

The chain uses TRBV15 and TRBJ2-5; D might be TRBD1 (6 bases). The V end was cut by 2 bases, the J end by 5 bases, with 12 bases between. The length of the CDR3 is 14 residues. Germline CDR1 and CDR2: LNHNV and YYDKDF (reference sequence). CDR3 DNA sequence: TGTGCCACCAGCAGAAAACAGGGATTGGAGACCCAGTACTTC. This codes for CATSRKQGLETQYF. Combining the CDR3 with reference TRBV15 and TRBJ2-5 gives the whole variable domain DAMVIQNPRYQVTQFGKPVTLSCSQTLNHNVMYWYQQKSSQAPKLLFHYYDKDFNNEADTPDNFQSRRPNTSFCFLDIRSPGLGDTAMYLCATSRKQGLETQYFGPGTRLLVL.

V gene TRBV4-3 combines with J gene TRBJ1-5; the match to TRBD1 covers 7 bases. The germline V gene encodes CDR1 LGHNA and CDR2 YSLEER. The V segment lost 6 bases and the J segment 2 bases; nucleotides outside the gene matches: 7. The CDR3 loop spans 15 amino acids. The CDR3 DNA reads TGCGCCAGCAGGCAGACCGGGACAGGCAATCAGCCCCAGCATTTT. Translation: CASRQTGTGNQPQHF.

The chain carries TRBV6-1 and TRBJ2-2, with D perhaps matching TRBD2 (5 bases). The germline gives CDR1 MNHNS, CDR2 SASEGT. The germline V and J ends were trimmed by 8 bases and 4 bases, with 5 bases remaining between them. The CDR3 is 11 amino acids. The DNA of the CDR3 is TGTGCCAGCGAGGGCACCGGGGAGCTGTTTTTT. This encodes CASEGTGELFF.

The V and J genes are TRBV18 and TRBJ1-1; TRBD1 is a possible D gene (6 bases). Germline CDR1 reads KGHSH; CDR2 reads LQKENI. The CDR3 is 15 amino acids. V was shortened by 0 bases and J by 0 bases, with 8 bases between the two germline ends. The CDR3 here is CASSPPGTLNTEAFF. As DNA, the CDR3 is TGTGCCAGCTCACCACCCGGGACACTGAACACTGAAGCTTTCTTT.